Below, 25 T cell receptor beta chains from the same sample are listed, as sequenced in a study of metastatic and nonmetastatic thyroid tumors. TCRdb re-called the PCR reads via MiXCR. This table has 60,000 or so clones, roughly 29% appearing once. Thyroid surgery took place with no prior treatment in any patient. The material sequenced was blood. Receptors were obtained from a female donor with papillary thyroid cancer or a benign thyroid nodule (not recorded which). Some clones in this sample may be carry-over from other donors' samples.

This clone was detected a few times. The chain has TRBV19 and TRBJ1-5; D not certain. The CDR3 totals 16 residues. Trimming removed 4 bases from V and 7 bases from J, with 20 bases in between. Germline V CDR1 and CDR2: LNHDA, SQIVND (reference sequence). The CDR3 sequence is CASSSTSVSSWQPQHF. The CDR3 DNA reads TGTGCCAGTAGTAGTACGAGCGTTTCTTCGTGGCAGCCCCAGCATTTT.

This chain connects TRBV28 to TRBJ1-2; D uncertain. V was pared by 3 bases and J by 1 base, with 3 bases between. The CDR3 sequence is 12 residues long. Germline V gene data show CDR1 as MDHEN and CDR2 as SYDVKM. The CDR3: CASSFFNYGYTF. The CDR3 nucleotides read TGTGCCAGCAGTTTTTTTAACTATGGCTACACCTTC.

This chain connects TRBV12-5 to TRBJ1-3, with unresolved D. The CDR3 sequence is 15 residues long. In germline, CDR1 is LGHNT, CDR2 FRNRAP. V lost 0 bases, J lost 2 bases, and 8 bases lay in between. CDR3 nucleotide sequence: TGTGCTAGTGGTTTGGTACATGGAACTGGAAACACCATATATTTT. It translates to CASGLVHGTGNTIYF.

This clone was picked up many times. The DNA for the CDR3 is TGTGCCAGCAGGGAGCAGGGGGAGGCTAACTATGGCTACACCTTC. This codes for CASREQGEANYGYTF. V and J are TRBV6-1 and TRBJ1-2; the match to TRBD1 covers 7 bases. Trimming removed 6 bases from V and 0 bases from J; junction bases left unmatched: 7. Germline lookup yields CDR1 MNHNS and CDR2 SASEGT. The CDR3 spans 15 residues.

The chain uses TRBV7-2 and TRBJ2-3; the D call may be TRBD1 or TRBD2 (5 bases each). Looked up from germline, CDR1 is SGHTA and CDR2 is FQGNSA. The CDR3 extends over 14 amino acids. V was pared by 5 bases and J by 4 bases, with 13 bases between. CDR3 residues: CASSTGRVPDTQYF. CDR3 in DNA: TGTGCCAGCAGCACGGGACGGGTCCCAGATACGCAGTATTTT.

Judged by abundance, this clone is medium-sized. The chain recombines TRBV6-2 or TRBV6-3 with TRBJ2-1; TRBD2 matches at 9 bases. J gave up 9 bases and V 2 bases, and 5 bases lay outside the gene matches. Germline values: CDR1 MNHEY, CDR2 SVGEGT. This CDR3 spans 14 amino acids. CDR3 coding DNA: TGTGCCAGCAGTTACGCGGGAGGGCCGGGTGAGCAGTTCTTC. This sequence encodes CASSYAGGPGEQFF.

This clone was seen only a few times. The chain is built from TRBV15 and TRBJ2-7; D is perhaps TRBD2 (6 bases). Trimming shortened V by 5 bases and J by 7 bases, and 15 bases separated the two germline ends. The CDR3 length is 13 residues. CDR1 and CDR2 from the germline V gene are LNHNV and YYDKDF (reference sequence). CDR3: CATSGRGAGEQYF. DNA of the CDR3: TGTGCCACCAGCGGAAGAGGGGCGGGAGAGCAGTACTTC. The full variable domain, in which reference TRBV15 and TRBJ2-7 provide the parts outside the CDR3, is DAMVIQNPRYQVTQFGKPVTLSCSQTLNHNVMYWYQQKSSQAPKLLFHYYDKDFNNEADTPDNFQSRRPNTSFCFLDIRSPGLGDTAMYLCATSGRGAGEQYFGPGTRLTVT.

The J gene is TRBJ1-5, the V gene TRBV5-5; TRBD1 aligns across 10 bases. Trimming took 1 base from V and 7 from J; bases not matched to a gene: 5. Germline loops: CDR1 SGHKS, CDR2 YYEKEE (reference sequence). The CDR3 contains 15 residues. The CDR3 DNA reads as TGTGCCAGCAGCTTGACGGGACAGGGGAAACAGCCCCAGCATTTT. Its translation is CASSLTGQGKQPQHF.

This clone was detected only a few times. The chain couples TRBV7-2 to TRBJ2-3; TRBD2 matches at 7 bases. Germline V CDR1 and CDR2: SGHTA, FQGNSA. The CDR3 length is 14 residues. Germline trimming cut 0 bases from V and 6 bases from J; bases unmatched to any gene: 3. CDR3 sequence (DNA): TGTGCCAGCAGCTTAGCGCGGGGGTCGGATACGCAGTATTTT. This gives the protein CASSLARGSDTQYF.

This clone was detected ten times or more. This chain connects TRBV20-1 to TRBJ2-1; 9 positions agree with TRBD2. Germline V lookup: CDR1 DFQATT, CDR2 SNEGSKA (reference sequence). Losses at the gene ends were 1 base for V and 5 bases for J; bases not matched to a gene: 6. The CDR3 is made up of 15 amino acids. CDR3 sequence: CSARGASGIHNEQFF. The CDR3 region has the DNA TGCAGTGCTAGAGGGGCTAGCGGGATCCACAATGAGCAGTTCTTC.

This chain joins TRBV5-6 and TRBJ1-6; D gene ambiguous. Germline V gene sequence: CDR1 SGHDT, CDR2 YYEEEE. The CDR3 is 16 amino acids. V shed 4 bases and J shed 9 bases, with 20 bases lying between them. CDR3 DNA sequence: TGTGCCAGCAGCGTGGGGTCGGCGGGTGGGAGTTCACCCCTCCACTTT. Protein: CASSVGSAGGSSPLHF. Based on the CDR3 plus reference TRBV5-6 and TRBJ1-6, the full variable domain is DAGVTQSPTHLIKTRGQQVTLRCSPKSGHDTVSWYQQALGQGPQFIFQYYEEEERQRGNFPDRFSGHQFPNYSSELNVNALLLGDSALYLCASSVGSAGGSSPLHFGNGTRLTVT.

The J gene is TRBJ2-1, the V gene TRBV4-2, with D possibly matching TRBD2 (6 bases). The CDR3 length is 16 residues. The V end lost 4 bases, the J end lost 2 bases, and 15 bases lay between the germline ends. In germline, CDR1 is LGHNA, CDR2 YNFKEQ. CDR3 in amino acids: CASSPGLRRTYNEQFF. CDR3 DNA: TGTGCCAGCAGCCCGGGACTGAGACGAACCTACAATGAGCAGTTCTTC.

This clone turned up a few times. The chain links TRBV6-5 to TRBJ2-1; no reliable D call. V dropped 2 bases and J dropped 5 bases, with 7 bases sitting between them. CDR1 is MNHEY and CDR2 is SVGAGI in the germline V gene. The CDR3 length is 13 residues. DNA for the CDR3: TGTGCCAGCAGTTACGAAGTTAACAATGAGCAGTTCTTC. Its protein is CASSYEVNNEQFF.

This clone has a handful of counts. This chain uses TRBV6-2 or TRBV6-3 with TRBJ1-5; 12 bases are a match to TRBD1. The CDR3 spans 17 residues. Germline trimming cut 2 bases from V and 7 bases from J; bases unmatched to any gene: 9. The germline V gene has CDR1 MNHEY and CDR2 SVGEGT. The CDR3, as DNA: TGTGCCAGCAGTTACCGAAAGGGACAGGGGGCGTCACAGCCCCAGCATTTT. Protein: CASSYRKGQGASQPQHF.

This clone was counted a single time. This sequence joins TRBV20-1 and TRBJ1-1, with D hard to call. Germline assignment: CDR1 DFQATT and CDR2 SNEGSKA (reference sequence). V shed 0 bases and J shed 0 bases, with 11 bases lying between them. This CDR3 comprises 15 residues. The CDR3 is CSARDAGDMNTEAFF. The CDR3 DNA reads TGCAGTGCTAGAGATGCGGGTGACATGAACACTGAAGCTTTCTTT.

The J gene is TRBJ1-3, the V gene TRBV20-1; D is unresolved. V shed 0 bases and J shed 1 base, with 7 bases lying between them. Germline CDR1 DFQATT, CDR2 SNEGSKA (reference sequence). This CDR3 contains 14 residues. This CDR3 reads CSAREVASGNTIYF. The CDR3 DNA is TGCAGTGCTAGAGAGGTGGCATCTGGAAACACCATATATTTT.

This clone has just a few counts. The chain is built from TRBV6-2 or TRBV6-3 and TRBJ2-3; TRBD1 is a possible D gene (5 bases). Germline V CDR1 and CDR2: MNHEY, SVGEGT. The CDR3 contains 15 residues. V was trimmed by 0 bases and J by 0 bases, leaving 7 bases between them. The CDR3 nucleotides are TGTGCCAGCAGTTACTCGACAGCCAGCACAGATACGCAGTATTTT. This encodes CASSYSTASTDTQYF.

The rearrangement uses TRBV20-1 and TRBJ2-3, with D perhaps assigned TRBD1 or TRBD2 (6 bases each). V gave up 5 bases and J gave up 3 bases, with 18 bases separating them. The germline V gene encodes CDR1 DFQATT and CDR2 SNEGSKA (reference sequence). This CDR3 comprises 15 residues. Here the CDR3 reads CSAYPGAYMTDTQYF. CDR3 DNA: TGCAGTGCTTATCCGGGGGCGTATATGACAGATACGCAGTATTTT.

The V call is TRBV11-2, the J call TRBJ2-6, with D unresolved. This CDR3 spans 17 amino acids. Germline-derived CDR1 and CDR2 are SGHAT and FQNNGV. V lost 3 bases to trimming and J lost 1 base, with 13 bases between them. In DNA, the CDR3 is TGTGCCAGCAGCTTGTGGGCTGCGACTTCTGGGGCCAACGTCCTGACTTTC. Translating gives CASSLWAATSGANVLTF.

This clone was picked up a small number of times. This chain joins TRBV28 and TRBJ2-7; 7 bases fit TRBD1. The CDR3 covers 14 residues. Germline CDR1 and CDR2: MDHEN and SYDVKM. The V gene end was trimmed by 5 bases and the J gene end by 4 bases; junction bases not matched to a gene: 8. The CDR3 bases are TGTGCCAGCAGTCCGGGACAGAGCCATTACGAGCAGTACTTC. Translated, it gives CASSPGQSHYEQYF.

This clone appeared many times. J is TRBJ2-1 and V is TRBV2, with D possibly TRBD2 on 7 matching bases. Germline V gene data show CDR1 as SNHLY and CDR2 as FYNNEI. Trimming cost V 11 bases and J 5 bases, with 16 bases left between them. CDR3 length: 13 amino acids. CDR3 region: CAGEGGVDNEQFF. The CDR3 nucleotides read TGTGCCGGGGAGGGGGGAGTAGACAATGAGCAGTTCTTC.

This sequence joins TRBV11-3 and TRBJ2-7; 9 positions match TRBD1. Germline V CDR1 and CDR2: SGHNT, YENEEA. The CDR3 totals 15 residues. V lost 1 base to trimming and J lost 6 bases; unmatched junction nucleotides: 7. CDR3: CASSLGGTGYGEQYF. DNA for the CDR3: TGTGCCAGCAGCTTAGGAGGGACAGGGTATGGCGAGCAGTACTTC.

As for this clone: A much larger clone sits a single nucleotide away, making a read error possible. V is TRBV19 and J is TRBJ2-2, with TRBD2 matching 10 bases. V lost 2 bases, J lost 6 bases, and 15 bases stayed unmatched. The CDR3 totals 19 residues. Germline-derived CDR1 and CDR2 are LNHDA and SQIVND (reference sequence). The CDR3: CASSISAALEAGGPGELFF. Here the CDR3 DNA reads TGTGCCAGTAGTATATCGGCGGCCCTCGAAGCGGGAGGGCCCGGGGAGCTGTTTTTT. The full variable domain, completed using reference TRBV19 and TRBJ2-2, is DGGITQSPKYLFRKEGQNVTLSCEQNLNHDAMYWYRQDPGQGLRLIYYSQIVNDFQKGDIAEGYSVSREKKESFPLTVTSAQKNPTAFYLCASSISAALEAGGPGELFFGEGSRLTVL.

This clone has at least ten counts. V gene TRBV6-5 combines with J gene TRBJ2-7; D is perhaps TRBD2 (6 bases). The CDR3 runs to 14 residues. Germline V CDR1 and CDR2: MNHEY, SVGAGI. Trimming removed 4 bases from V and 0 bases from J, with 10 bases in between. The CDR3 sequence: CASSSTGGSYEQYF. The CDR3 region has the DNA TGTGCCAGCAGTTCCACCGGGGGCTCCTACGAGCAGTACTTC.

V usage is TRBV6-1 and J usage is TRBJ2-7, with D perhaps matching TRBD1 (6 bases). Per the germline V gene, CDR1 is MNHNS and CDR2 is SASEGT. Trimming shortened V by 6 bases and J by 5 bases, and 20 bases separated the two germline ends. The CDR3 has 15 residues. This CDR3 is CASRGHPQGIHEQYF. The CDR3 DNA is TGTGCCAGCAGGGGACATCCACAAGGAATCCACGAGCAGTACTTC.